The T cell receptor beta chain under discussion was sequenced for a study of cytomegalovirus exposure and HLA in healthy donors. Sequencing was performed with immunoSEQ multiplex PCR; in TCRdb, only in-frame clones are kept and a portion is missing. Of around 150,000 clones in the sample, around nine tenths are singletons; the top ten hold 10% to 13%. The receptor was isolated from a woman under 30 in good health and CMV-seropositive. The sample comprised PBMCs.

CDR3 amino acids: CASSQGGHTYEQYF. The CDR3 nucleotides are TGTGCCAGCAGCCAGGGCGGGCATACCTACGAGCAGTACTTC. This chain links TRBV14 with TRBJ2-7; the D gene is possibly TRBD2 (5 bases). This CDR3 region has 14 residues. Per the germline V gene, CDR1 is SGHDN and CDR2 is FVKESK. Trimming cost V 3 bases and J 2 bases, with 11 bases left between them.